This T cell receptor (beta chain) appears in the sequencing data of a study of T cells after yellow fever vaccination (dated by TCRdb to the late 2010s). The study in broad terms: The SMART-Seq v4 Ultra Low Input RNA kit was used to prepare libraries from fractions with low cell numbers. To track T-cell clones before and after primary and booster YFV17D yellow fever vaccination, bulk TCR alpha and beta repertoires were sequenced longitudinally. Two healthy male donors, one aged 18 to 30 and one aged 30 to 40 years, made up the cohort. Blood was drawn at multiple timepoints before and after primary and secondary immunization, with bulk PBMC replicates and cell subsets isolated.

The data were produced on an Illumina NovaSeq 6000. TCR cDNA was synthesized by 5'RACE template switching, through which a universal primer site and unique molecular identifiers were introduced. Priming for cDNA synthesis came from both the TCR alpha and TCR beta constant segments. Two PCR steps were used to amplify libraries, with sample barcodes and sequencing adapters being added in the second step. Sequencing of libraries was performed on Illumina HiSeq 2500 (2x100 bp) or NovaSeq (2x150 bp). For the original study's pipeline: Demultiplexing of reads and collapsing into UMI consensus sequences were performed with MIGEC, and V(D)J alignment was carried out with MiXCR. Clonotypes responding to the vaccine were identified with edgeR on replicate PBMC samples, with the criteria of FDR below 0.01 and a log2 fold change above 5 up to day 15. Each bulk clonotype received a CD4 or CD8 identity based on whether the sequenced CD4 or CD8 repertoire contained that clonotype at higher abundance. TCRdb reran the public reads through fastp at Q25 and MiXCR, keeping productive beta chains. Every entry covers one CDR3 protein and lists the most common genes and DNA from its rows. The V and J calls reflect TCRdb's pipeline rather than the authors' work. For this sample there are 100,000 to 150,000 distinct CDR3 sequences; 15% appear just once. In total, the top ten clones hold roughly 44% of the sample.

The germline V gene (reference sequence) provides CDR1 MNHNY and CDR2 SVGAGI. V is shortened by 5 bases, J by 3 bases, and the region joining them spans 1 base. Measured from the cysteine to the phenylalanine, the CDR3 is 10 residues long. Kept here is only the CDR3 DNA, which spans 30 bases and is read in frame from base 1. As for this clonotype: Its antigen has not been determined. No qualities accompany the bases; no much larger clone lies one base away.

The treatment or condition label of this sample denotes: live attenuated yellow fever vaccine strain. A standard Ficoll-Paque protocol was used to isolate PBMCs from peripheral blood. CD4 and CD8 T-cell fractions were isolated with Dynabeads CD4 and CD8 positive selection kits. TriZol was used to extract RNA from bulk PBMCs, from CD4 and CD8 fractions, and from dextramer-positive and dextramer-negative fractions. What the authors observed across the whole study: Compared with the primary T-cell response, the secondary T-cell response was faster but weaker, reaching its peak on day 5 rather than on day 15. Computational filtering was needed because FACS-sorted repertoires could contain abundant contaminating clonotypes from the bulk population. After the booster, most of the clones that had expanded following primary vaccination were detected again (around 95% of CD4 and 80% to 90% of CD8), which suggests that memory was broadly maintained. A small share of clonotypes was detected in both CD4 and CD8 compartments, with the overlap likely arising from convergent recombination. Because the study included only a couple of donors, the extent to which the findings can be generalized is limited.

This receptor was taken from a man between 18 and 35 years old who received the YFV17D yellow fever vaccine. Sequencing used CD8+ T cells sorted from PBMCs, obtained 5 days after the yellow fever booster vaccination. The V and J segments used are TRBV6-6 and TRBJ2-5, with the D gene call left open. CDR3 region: CASSEETQYF. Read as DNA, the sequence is TGTGCCAGCAGTGAAGAGACCCAGTACTTC.